These 20 T cell receptor beta chains were sequenced from one sample in a study of T-cell memory formation after mild COVID-19 (dated by TCRdb to the early 2020s). Libraries were constructed by 5' RACE. The data were produced on an Illumina NovaSeq 6000. Clones were called with MiXCR by TCRdb after fastp trimmed the public reads at Q25, and only in-frame beta chains were retained. Entries that share a CDR3 protein sequence are merged under the most common genes and DNA. A total of around 300,000 distinct CDR3 sequences appear in this sample, about 13% of them only once. Around 20% of the sample goes to the ten largest clones. Sequencing was carried out using PBMCs or a T cell subset sorted from them (not recorded which). These receptor sequences come from a man between 18 and 29 years old who had mild COVID-19 (a few samples of this study predate the infection). The sample titles of this study are shuffled in the database, so cell type and time point are left out; the donor was told from shared clones.

J is TRBJ2-2 and V is TRBV11-2; weak D call: TRBD2 (5 bases). CDR1 is SGHAT and CDR2 is FQNNGV in the germline V gene. The CDR3 has 13 residues. V was cut by 5 bases and J by 4 bases, with 8 bases left in between. For the CDR3, the DNA is TGTGCCAGCAGCGCCGCGGGCACCGGGGAGCTGTTTTTT. This gives the protein CASSAAGTGELFF.

This clonotype was observed a few times. The V and J genes are TRBV29-1 and TRBJ1-5; 7 bases line up with TRBD1. CDR1 is SQVTM and CDR2 is ANQGSEA in the germline V gene. The CDR3 contains 14 residues. J gave up 4 bases and V 0 bases, and 3 bases lay outside the gene matches. The CDR3 DNA is TGCAGCGTTGAAGATCCGGACAGGAATCAGCCCCAGCATTTT. Translation gives CSVEDPDRNQPQHF.

This clonotype was picked up many times. V is TRBV7-2 and J is TRBJ1-1; 7 bases fit TRBD1. This CDR3 is 15 amino acids long. Losses at the gene ends were 5 bases for V and 6 bases for J; bases not matched to a gene: 12. The germline CDR1 and CDR2 sequences are SGHTA and FQGNSA. CDR3 nucleotides: TGTGCCAGCAGCCCTTATACCGGGACAGATTCTGAAGCTTTCTTT. Amino acid sequence: CASSPYTGTDSEAFF.

The gene calls are TRBV10-3 and TRBJ1-6; 7 bases line up with TRBD1. The CDR3 runs 14 residues. Trimming cost V 3 bases and J 9 bases; bases outside gene matches: 5. The germline gives CDR1 ENHRY, CDR2 SYGVKD. As DNA, the CDR3 is TGTGCCATCAGTGATTCACAGGGGAGTTCACCCCTCCACTTT. This sequence encodes CAISDSQGSSPLHF.

The CDR3 DNA reads as TGTGCCAGCAGCTTAGCGAGGGAATTAGACGAGCAGTACGTC. Encoded protein: CASSLARELDEQYV. This chain connects TRBV7-8 to TRBJ2-7; possibly TRBD2 for D (5 bases). Germline CDR1 reads SGHVS; CDR2 reads FQNEAQ. The V end lost 0 bases, the J end lost 5 bases, and 11 bases lay between the germline ends. The CDR3 has 14 residues.

This chain links TRBV6-5 with TRBJ1-2; 7 bases map to TRBD1. Germline CDR1 and CDR2: MNHEY and SVGAGI. J lost 4 bases, V lost 6 bases, and 11 bases had no gene match. This CDR3 comprises 15 residues. This CDR3 is CASREDPGQFYGYTF. CDR3 nucleotides: TGTGCCAGCAGGGAAGACCCGGGACAGTTCTATGGCTACACCTTC.

This clonotype has a handful of counts. The chain employs TRBV12-3 or TRBV12-4 and TRBJ2-5; tentatively, D is TRBD2 (6 bases). This CDR3 has 13 residues. V lost 8 bases to trimming and J lost 5 bases, with 15 bases between them. This CDR3 reads CASGSGVKETQYF. CDR3 nucleotides: TGTGCCAGCGGTTCGGGGGTGAAGGAGACCCAGTACTTC.

A note on this clonotype: One end of the junction fails to match germline, which may point to a read error. The genes are TRBV10-3 and TRBJ2-3, with unresolved D. The CDR3 covers 14 residues. CDR1 is ENHRY and CDR2 is SYGVKD in the germline V gene. CDR3 protein: CAISEHLSTHTQYF. Written as DNA, the CDR3 is TGTGCCATCAGCGAGCATCTTAGCACACATACGCAGTATTTT.

This clonotype was detected many times. This sequence joins TRBV5-1 and TRBJ1-3, with D unresolved. The CDR3 is 17 amino acids. The germline gives CDR1 SGHRS, CDR2 YFSETQ. V dropped 0 bases and J dropped 0 bases, with 13 bases sitting between them. Written as DNA, the CDR3 is TGCGCCAGCAGCTTGGTTGGTGGAGGACGCTCTGGAAACACCATATATTTT. Amino acids: CASSLVGGGRSGNTIYF.

V and J are TRBV10-3 and TRBJ2-2, with TRBD1 identical over 7 bases. With V trimmed by 11 bases and J by 3 bases, 6 bases remained unmatched. CDR3 size: 13 residues. In germline, CDR1 is ENHRY, CDR2 SYGVKD. The CDR3 loop is CAVRQGHTGELFF. The CDR3 nucleotides read TGTGCCGTCCGACAGGGCCACACCGGGGAGCTGTTTTTT.

This clonotype came up once. This chain links TRBV7-3 with TRBJ2-3; D may be TRBD1 (6 bases). The CDR3 runs 16 residues. Germline V lookup: CDR1 SGHTA, CDR2 FQGTGA. V was pared by 5 bases and J by 2 bases, with 17 bases between. The CDR3 sequence: CASSIQGRTDTDTQYF. CDR3 coding DNA: TGTGCCAGCAGCATTCAGGGACGGACAGACACAGATACGCAGTATTTT.

This chain links TRBV6-2 or TRBV6-3 with TRBJ1-5, with no clear D. Germline CDR1 reads MNHEY; CDR2 reads SVGEGT. Deletions cut 4 bases from V and 3 bases from J, with 10 bases between. The CDR3 contains 14 residues. The CDR3 is CASSWWQANQPQHF. In DNA form, the CDR3 reads TGTGCCAGCAGTTGGTGGCAGGCCAATCAGCCCCAGCATTTT.

This clonotype was counted only a few times. The V and J genes are TRBV6-5 and TRBJ1-2, with 8 positions matching TRBD1. V lost 7 bases to trimming and J lost 8 bases; unmatched junction nucleotides: 6. Germline CDR1 and CDR2: MNHEY and SVGAGI. There are 12 residues in the CDR3. CDR3 coding DNA: TGTGCCAGCACCCCAGGGGGCTCCGGCTACACCTTC. Translating it yields CASTPGGSGYTF.

Only a few counts were recorded for this clonotype. This chain connects TRBV12-3 or TRBV12-4 to TRBJ2-2, with 10 bases fitting TRBD2. V gave up 6 bases and J gave up 0 bases; unmatched junction bases: 10. The CDR3 spans 18 residues. The CDR3: CASRNPGLAASNTGELFF. DNA for the CDR3: TGTGCCAGCAGGAACCCAGGACTAGCGGCTTCGAACACCGGGGAGCTGTTTTTT.

The chain carries TRBV7-9 and TRBJ1-1; D gene ambiguous. The germline gives CDR1 SEHNR, CDR2 FQNEAQ (reference sequence). The V gene lost 4 bases and the J gene lost 6 bases, with 21 bases spanning the gap. The CDR3 totals 16 residues. Here the CDR3 DNA reads TGTGCCAGCAGCTCAGCGCGGACCGACCTTCGGGCTGAAGCTTTCTTT. Translation gives CASSSARTDLRAEAFF.

The genes are TRBV28 and TRBJ2-7; D gene ambiguous. This CDR3 is 15 amino acids long. V was shortened by 5 bases and J by 0 bases, with 14 bases between the two germline ends. Germline assignment: CDR1 MDHEN and CDR2 SYDVKM. This CDR3 reads CASSKWPGSSYEQYV. CDR3 DNA: TGTGCCAGCAGTAAGTGGCCGGGCAGCTCCTACGAGCAGTACGTC.

The rearrangement joins TRBV7-3 to TRBJ1-3; possible D gene TRBD1, 5 bases. The CDR3 totals 15 residues. Germline-derived CDR1 and CDR2 are SGHTA and FQGTGA. V was shortened by 2 bases and J by 3 bases, with 11 bases between the two germline ends. This CDR3 is CASSLGSGNGNTIYF. The CDR3 nucleotides read TGTGCCAGCAGCTTAGGGTCAGGGAATGGAAACACCATATATTTT. Using reference TRBV7-3 and TRBJ1-3 for the parts outside the CDR3, the full variable domain is GAGVSQTPSNKVTEKGKYVELRCDPISGHTALYWYRQSLGQGPEFLIYFQGTGAADDSGLPNDRFFAVRPEGSVSTLKIQRTERGDSAVYLCASSLGSGNGNTIYFGEGSWLTVV.

This clonotype was detected a few times. V usage is TRBV7-6 and J usage is TRBJ1-6; D perhaps matches TRBD1 (5 bases). The CDR3 has 15 amino acids. Germline V CDR1 and CDR2: SGHVS, FNYEAQ. The germline V and J ends were trimmed by 4 bases and 7 bases, with 14 bases remaining between them. For the CDR3, the DNA is TGTGCCAGCAGCTCGGACAAAATGGGCAATTCACCCCTCCACTTT. This gives the protein CASSSDKMGNSPLHF.

The chain uses TRBV5-1 and TRBJ1-1; no definite D call. The CDR3 is made up of 14 amino acids. V lost 4 bases, J lost 2 bases, and 12 bases lay in between. Germline V gene lookup returns CDR1 SGHRS and CDR2 YFSETQ. The CDR3 DNA reads TGCGCCAGCAGCGTCGGAACTCACAACACTGAAGCTTTCTTT. Amino acid sequence: CASSVGTHNTEAFF. Filled out from reference TRBV5-1 and TRBJ1-1, the complete variable domain reads KAGVTQTPRYLIKTRGQQVTLSCSPISGHRSVSWYQQTPGQGLQFLFEYFSETQRNKGNFPGRFSGRQFSNSRSEMNVSTLELGDSALYLCASSVGTHNTEAFFGQGTRLTVV.

This chain links TRBV20-1 with TRBJ1-1, with 9 bases lining up with TRBD1. CDR1 DFQATT and CDR2 SNEGSKA come from the germline V gene (reference sequence). This CDR3 has 14 amino acids. V was pared by 4 bases and J by 5 bases, with 8 bases of the junction left unmatched. The CDR3 DNA reads TGCAGTGCTAAATTAACAGGGGGCGGAACTGAAGCTTTCTTT. Amino acids: CSAKLTGGGTEAFF.